One and the same sample provided the 19 T cell receptor beta chains below, sequenced in a study of blood T cells in healthy people across ages. The authors ran a second PCR of about 6 to 12 cycles using a sample-barcoded 5' primer and a J-beta primer mix. MiXCR was run by TCRdb on the 5' RACE reads, yielding one entry per CDR3 protein. The profile covers approximately 1,000,000 distinct CDR3 sequences, with under 55% appearing a single time and about 20% taken by the ten largest. Sequences were obtained from blood. These receptors were obtained from a woman aged 55-70 years in good health.

This chain joins TRBV27 and TRBJ1-5; no reliable D call. The CDR3 is 17 residues long. The V end lost 6 bases, the J end lost 2 bases, and 20 bases lay between the germline ends. From germline, CDR1 is MNHEY and CDR2 SMNVEV (reference sequence). The CDR3 DNA is TGTGCCAGCAGCCCGAAGCTGCTTACGTTTGGCAATCAGCCCCAGCATTTT. It codes for CASSPKLLTFGNQPQHF.

This chain connects TRBV20-1 to TRBJ2-4; D possibly matches TRBD1 or TRBD2 (5 bases each). This CDR3 is built from 16 residues. The V end was cut by 5 bases, the J end by 1 base, with 18 bases between. Germline V gene lookup returns CDR1 DFQATT and CDR2 SNEGSKA (reference sequence). CDR3 sequence (DNA): TGCAGTGCTTGGGACGTGGCAGACGCCGCCAAAAACATTCAGTACTTC. This gives the protein CSAWDVADAAKNIQYF.

This clonotype turned up a few times. The chain recombines TRBV11-2 with TRBJ2-2; D uncertain. The CDR3 loop spans 13 amino acids. Between the trimmed V and J ends, which lost 0 bases and 7 bases, there was a span of 6 bases. Per germline, CDR1 SGHAT and CDR2 FQNNGV. The CDR3 loop reads CASSLDNGGELFF. In DNA form, the CDR3 reads TGTGCCAGCAGCTTAGATAACGGCGGGGAGCTGTTTTTT.

This clonotype was seen more than once but under ten times. The chain combines TRBV2 with TRBJ2-5, with TRBD1 matching over 9 bases. The CDR3 has 14 amino acids. Germline V gene lookup returns CDR1 SNHLY and CDR2 FYNNEI. V trimming: 6 bases; J trimming: 2 bases; junction bases outside the gene matches: 4. CDR3 sequence: CASREGQGQETQYF. CDR3 in DNA: TGTGCCAGCAGAGAGGGACAGGGTCAAGAGACCCAGTACTTC.

The chain links TRBV3-1 to TRBJ1-2, with D perhaps TRBD1 (5 bases). This CDR3 is built from 13 residues. Germline loops: CDR1 LGHDT, CDR2 YNNKEL (reference sequence). The V end lost 3 bases, the J end lost 6 bases, and 11 bases lay between the germline ends. The CDR3 DNA follows: TGTGCCAGCAGCCACAGGGCGGCGGATGGCTACACCTTC. This translates into CASSHRAADGYTF.

The chain joins TRBV7-9 to TRBJ2-7, with 8 bases identical to TRBD2. V shed 4 bases and J 7 bases; nucleotides not matched to a gene: 6. Germline lookup yields CDR1 SEHNR and CDR2 FQNEAQ (reference sequence). This CDR3 has 13 residues. This chain's CDR3 is CASSSGRGDEQYF. Here the CDR3 DNA reads TGTGCCAGCAGCTCCGGGAGGGGGGATGAGCAGTACTTC. The variable domain in full, with the rest retrieved from reference TRBV7-9 and TRBJ2-7, is DTGVSQNPRHKITKRGQNVTFRCDPISEHNRLYWYRQTLGQGPEFLTYFQNEAQLEKSRLLSDRFSAERPKGSFSTLEIQRTEQGDSAMYLCASSSGRGDEQYFGPGTRLTVT.

The chain combines TRBV2 with TRBJ2-7; TRBD1 agrees at 7 bases. CDR3 length: 15 residues. CDR1 is SNHLY, CDR2 FYNNEI, per germline. With V trimmed by 5 bases and J by 2 bases, 9 bases remained unmatched. The CDR3, as DNA: TGTGCCAGCAGTTCTTCAGGGGGAGATGCCTACGAGCAGTACTTC. It translates to CASSSSGGDAYEQYF.

The chain combines TRBV3-1 with TRBJ1-2; D not certain. The CDR3 is made up of 14 amino acids. Trimming pared 8 bases from V and 0 bases from J, leaving 13 bases between. CDR1 is LGHDT, CDR2 YNNKEL, per germline (reference sequence). The CDR3 loop is CASGPPTTNYGYTF. In nucleotides, the CDR3 is TGTGCCAGCGGCCCTCCTACCACTAACTATGGCTACACCTTC.

The chain uses TRBV20-1 and TRBJ1-5; D is possibly TRBD1 (5 bases). V was shortened by 0 bases and J by 2 bases, with 20 bases between the two germline ends. In germline, CDR1 is DFQATT, CDR2 SNEGSKA (reference sequence). CDR3 size: 18 residues. In DNA form, the CDR3 reads TGCAGTGCTAGAGAGGTGGGGGATAGGCCACAGGGCAATCAGCCCCAGCATTTT. This gives the protein CSAREVGDRPQGNQPQHF.

The rearrangement joins TRBV12-3 or TRBV12-4 to TRBJ2-7; D gene ambiguous. Matching the DNA end better, TRBJ2-5 makes the J call doubtful. This CDR3 region has 15 residues. As DNA, the CDR3 is TGTGCCAGCAGTCCTCGGCGATCTTTTCAAGAGACCCAGTACTTC. It yields the protein CASSPRRSFQETQYF.

V gene TRBV7-6 combines with J gene TRBJ2-1; 9 positions match TRBD2. V dropped 1 base and J dropped 0; count of bases not matched to a gene: 4. The CDR3 is 17 amino acids. Per the germline V gene, CDR1 is SGHVS and CDR2 is FNYEAQ. CDR3 protein: CASSLVTSGLSYNEQFF. Here the CDR3 DNA reads TGTGCCAGCAGCTTAGTCACTAGCGGGCTCTCCTACAATGAGCAGTTCTTC.

This clonotype was seen more than once but under ten times. The V and J genes are TRBV29-1 and TRBJ2-7, with 12 bases lining up with TRBD1. This CDR3 contains 17 residues. V shed 4 bases, J shed 5 bases, and the junction held 15 bases outside the gene matches. CDR1 and CDR2 from the germline V gene are SQVTM and ANQGSEA. CDR3 residues: CSVVGQGAAYRSHEQYF. CDR3 sequence (DNA): TGCAGCGTTGTGGGACAGGGGGCGGCCTACCGTTCCCACGAGCAGTACTTC.

This clonotype showed up just a few times. The chain combines TRBV11-2 with TRBJ2-4, with D possibly being TRBD2 (5 bases). This CDR3 spans 15 amino acids. Germline CDR1 reads SGHAT; CDR2 reads FQNNGV. Trimming stripped 1 base from V and 3 bases from J, with 10 bases between. CDR3 protein: CASSLGGKLKNIQYF. CDR3 DNA: TGTGCCAGCAGCTTAGGAGGGAAACTCAAAAACATTCAGTACTTC.

This clonotype is a singleton in its sample. The chain carries TRBV6-1 and TRBJ2-4; D gene ambiguous. The J call is in doubt because the DNA end fits TRBJ2-7 better. The CDR3 totals 14 residues. Germline assignment: CDR1 MNHNS and CDR2 SASEGT. CDR3 residues: CASSEEQRSYEQYF. The CDR3 bases are TGTGCCAGCAGTGAAGAACAGAGATCCTACGAGCAGTACTTC.

The rearrangement joins TRBV11-2 to TRBJ2-3, with no clear D. V lost 1 base and J lost 7, with 6 bases in between. The V gene's germline CDR1 is SGHAT and CDR2 FQNNGV. The CDR3 extends over 12 amino acids. The CDR3 DNA reads as TGTGCCAGCAGCTTAGGGCGTTATACGCAGTATTTT. Its translation is CASSLGRYTQYF.

V is TRBV3-1 and J is TRBJ2-7; perhaps TRBD1 as D (5 bases). The J call may be incorrect, as the DNA end agrees better with TRBJ2-5. Germline-derived CDR1 and CDR2 are LGHDT and YNNKEL (reference sequence). The CDR3 spans 17 residues. The CDR3 region has the DNA TGTGCCAGCAGCCAAGAAATGTTGGCTGGACACCTGGGGACCCAGTACTTC. Its protein is CASSQEMLAGHLGTQYF.

This clonotype showed up just a few times. The V and J genes are TRBV11-2 and TRBJ2-5; D might be TRBD1 or TRBD2, each matching 5 bases. CDR3 size: 14 residues. Germline V lookup: CDR1 SGHAT, CDR2 FQNNGV. Trimming shortened V by 8 bases and J by 5 bases, and 18 bases separated the two germline ends. Here the CDR3 reads CASATPRGVETQYF. The CDR3 DNA sequence: TGTGCCAGCGCTACCCCGAGGGGCGTGGAGACCCAGTACTTC.

The chain employs TRBV14 and TRBJ2-3, with D possibly being TRBD2 (5 bases). The CDR3 is 14 residues long. From germline, CDR1 is SGHDN and CDR2 FVKESK. Trimming pared 5 bases from V and 3 bases from J, leaving 12 bases between. CDR3: CASSRLRTTDTQYF. DNA of the CDR3: TGTGCCAGCAGCAGACTACGGACGACAGATACGCAGTATTTT.

This clonotype was observed a few times. The chain recombines TRBV6-1 with TRBJ2-3; D uncertain. V lost 3 bases and J 5 bases, leaving 9 bases between the germline ends. The CDR3 consists of 13 residues. Germline CDR1 is MNHNS and CDR2 is SASEGT. DNA of the CDR3: TGTGCCAGCAGTGATCGCGTGTTAGATACGCAGTATTTT. It codes for CASSDRVLDTQYF.